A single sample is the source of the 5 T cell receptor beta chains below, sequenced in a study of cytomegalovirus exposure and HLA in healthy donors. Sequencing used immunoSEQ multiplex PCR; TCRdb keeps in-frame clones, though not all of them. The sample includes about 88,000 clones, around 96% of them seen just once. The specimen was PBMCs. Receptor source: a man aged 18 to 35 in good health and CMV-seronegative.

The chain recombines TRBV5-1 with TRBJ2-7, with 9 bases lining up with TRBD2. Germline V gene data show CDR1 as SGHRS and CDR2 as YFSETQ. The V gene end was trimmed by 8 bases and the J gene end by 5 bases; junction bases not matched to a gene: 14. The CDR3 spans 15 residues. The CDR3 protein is CASTSGLAGPHEQYF. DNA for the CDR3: TGCGCCAGTACCTCCGGCCTAGCGGGACCCCACGAGCAGTACTTC.

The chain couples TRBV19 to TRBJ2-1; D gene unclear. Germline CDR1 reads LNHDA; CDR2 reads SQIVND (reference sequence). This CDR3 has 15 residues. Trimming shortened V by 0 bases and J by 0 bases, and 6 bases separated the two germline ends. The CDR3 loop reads CASSIDQDSYNEQFF. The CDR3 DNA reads TGTGCCAGTAGTATAGATCAGGACTCCTACAATGAGCAGTTCTTC.

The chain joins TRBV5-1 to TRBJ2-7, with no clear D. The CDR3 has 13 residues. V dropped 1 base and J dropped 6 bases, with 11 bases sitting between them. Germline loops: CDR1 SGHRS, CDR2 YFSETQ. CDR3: CASSLPGLSEQYF. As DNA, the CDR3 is TGCGCCAGCAGCTTGCCAGGCTTATCCGAGCAGTACTTC. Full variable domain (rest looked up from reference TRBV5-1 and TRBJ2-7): KAGVTQTPRYLIKTRGQQVTLSCSPISGHRSVSWYQQTPGQGLQFLFEYFSETQRNKGNFPGRFSGRQFSNSRSEMNVSTLELGDSALYLCASSLPGLSEQYFGPGTRLTVT.

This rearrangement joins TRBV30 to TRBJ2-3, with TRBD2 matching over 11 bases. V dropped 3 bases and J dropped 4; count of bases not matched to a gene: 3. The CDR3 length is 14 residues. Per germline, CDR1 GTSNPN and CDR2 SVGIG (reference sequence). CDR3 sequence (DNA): TGTGCCTGGAGCTTGGGACTAGCGGCAGATACGCAGTATTTT. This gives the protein CAWSLGLAADTQYF.

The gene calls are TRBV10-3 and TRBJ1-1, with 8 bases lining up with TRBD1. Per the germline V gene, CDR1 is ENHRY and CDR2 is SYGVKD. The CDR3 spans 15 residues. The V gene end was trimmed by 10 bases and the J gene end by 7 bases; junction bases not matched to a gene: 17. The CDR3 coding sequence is TGTGCCACTTATGACCCGGACAGGGCGGGTGTTGAAGCTTTCTTT. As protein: CATYDPDRAGVEAFF.